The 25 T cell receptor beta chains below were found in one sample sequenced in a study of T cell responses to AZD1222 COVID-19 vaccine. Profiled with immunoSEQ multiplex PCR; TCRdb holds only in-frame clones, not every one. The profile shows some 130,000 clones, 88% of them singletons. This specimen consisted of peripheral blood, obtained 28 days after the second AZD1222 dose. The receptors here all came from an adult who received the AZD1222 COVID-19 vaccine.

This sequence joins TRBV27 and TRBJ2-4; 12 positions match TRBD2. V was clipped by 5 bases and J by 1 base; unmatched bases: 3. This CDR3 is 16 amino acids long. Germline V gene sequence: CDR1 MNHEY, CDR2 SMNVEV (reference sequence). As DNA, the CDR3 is TGTGCCAGCAGTCTAGCGGGAGGGGGGGCCAAAAACATTCAGTACTTC. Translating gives CASSLAGGGAKNIQYF.

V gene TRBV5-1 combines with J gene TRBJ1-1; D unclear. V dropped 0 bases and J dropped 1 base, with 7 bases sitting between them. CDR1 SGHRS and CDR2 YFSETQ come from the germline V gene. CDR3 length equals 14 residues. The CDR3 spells CASSLDPSNTEAFF. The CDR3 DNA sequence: TGCGCCAGCAGCTTGGATCCTTCGAACACTGAAGCTTTCTTT. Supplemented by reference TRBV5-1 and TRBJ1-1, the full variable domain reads KAGVTQTPRYLIKTRGQQVTLSCSPISGHRSVSWYQQTPGQGLQFLFEYFSETQRNKGNFPGRFSGRQFSNSRSEMNVSTLELGDSALYLCASSLDPSNTEAFFGQGTRLTVV.

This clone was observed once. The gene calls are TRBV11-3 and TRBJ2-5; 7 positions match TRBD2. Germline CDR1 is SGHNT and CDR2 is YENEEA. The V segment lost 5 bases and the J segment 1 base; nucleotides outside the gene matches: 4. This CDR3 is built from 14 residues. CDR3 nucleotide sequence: TGTGCCAGCAGCCCGGGACTAAGCCAAGAGACCCAGTACTTC. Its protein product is CASSPGLSQETQYF.

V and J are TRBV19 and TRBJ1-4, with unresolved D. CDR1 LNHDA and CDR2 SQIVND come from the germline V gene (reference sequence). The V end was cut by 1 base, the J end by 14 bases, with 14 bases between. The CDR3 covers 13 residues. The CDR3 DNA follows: TGTGCCAGTAGTATAGGTGGTGCAATGGGTCTGTTTTTT. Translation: CASSIGGAMGLFF.

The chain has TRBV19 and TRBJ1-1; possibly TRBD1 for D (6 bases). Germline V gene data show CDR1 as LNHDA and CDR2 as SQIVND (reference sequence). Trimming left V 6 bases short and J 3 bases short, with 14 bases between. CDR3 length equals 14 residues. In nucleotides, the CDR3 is TGTGCCAGTAGGTTCGTCGGGGGGCACACTGAAGCTTTCTTT. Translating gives CASRFVGGHTEAFF.

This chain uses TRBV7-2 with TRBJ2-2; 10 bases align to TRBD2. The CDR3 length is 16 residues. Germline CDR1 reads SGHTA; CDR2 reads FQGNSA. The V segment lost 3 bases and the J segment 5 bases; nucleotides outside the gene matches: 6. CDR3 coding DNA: TGTGCCAGCAGCTTCGCCCTGGGACTAGCGACCGGGGAGCTGTTTTTT. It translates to CASSFALGLATGELFF. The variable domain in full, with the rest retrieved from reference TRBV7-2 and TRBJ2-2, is GAGVSQSPSNKVTEKGKDVELRCDPISGHTALYWYRQSLGQGLEFLIYFQGNSAPDKSGLPSDRFSAERTGGSVSTLTIQRTQQEDSAVYLCASSFALGLATGELFFGEGSRLTVL.

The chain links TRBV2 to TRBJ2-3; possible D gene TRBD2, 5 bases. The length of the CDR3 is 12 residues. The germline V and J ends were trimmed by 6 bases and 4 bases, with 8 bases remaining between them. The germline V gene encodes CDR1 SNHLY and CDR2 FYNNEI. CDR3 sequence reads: CASRGESDTQYF. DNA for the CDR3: TGTGCCAGCAGGGGAGAGTCAGATACGCAGTATTTT.

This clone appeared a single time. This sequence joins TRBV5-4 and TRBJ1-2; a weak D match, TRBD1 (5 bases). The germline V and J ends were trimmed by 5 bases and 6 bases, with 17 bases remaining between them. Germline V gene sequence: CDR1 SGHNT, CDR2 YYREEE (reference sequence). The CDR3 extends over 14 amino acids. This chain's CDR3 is CASSRDPRQDGYTF. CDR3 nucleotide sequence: TGTGCCAGCAGTCGGGACCCCCGGCAGGATGGCTACACCTTC.

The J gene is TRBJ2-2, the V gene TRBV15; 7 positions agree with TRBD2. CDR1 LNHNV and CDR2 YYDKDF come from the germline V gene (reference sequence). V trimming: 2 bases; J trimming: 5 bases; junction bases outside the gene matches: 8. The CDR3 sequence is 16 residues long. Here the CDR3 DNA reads TGTGCCACCAGCAGATCCCGGACCGGGGGGACCGGGGAGCTGTTTTTT. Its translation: CATSRSRTGGTGELFF.

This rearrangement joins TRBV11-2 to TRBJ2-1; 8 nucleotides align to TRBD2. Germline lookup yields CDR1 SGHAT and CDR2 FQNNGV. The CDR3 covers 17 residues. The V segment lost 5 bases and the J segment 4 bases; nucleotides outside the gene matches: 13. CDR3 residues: CASSPALRGGGYNEQFF. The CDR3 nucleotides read TGTGCCAGCAGCCCCGCCCTCCGGGGCGGGGGGTACAATGAGCAGTTCTTC.

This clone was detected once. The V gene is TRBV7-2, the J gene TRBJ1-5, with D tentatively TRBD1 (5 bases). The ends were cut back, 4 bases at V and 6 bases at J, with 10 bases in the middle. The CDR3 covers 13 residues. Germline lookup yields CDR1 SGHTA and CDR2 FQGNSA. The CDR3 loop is CASSSRVSQPQHF. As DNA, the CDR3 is TGTGCCAGCAGCTCCAGGGTCAGTCAGCCCCAGCATTTT.

The CDR3 is CASSQQGYEQYF. CDR3 nucleotides: TGTGCCAGTAGTCAACAGGGCTACGAGCAGTACTTC. The J gene is TRBJ2-7, the V gene TRBV19, with a possible D match to TRBD1 (6 bases). Germline V lookup: CDR1 LNHDA, CDR2 SQIVND (reference sequence). Trimming removed 5 bases at V and 3 bases at J, with 8 bases between. The CDR3 consists of 12 residues.

The CDR3 region is CASSHRGTAGELFF. The CDR3 region has the DNA TGCGCCAGCAGCCACCGAGGAACGGCCGGGGAGCTGTTTTTT. The rearrangement links TRBV4-1 to TRBJ2-2; D uncertain. V lost 3 bases and J lost 6, with 11 bases in between. The CDR3 spans 14 residues. CDR1 and CDR2 (germline): MGHRA, YSYEKL.

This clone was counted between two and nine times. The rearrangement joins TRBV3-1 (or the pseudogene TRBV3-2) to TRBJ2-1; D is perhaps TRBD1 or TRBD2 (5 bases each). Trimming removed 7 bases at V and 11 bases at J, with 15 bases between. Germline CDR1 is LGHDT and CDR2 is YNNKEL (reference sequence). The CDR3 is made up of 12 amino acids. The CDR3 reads CASTTRGGQQFF. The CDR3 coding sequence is TGTGCCAGCACCACTCGGGGCGGGCAGCAGTTCTTC.

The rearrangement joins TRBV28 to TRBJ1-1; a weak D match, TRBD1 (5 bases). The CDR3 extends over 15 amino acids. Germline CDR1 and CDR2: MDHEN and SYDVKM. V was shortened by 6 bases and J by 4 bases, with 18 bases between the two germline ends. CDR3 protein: CASRTTQGVGTEAFF. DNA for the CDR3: TGTGCCAGCAGAACAACCCAAGGGGTGGGCACTGAAGCTTTCTTT.

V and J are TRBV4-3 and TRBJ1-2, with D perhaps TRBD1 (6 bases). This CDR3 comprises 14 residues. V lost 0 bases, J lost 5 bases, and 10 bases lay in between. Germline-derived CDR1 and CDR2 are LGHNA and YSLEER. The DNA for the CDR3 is TGCGCCAGCAGCCAAGATGGGGGGGCGTATGGCTACACCTTC. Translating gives CASSQDGGAYGYTF.

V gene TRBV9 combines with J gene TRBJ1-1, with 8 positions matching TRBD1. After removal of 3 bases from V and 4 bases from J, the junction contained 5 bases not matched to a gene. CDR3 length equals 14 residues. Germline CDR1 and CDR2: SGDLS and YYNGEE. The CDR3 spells CASSAGGGGTEAFF. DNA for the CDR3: TGTGCCAGCAGCGCAGGGGGCGGGGGCACTGAAGCTTTCTTT.

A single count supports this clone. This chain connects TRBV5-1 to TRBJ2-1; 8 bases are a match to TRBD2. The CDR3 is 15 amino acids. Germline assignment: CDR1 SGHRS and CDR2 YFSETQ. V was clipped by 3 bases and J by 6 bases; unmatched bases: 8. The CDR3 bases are TGCGCCAGCAGCTCGGGCGCGGGGGGCCTCAATGAGCAGTTCTTC. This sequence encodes CASSSGAGGLNEQFF.

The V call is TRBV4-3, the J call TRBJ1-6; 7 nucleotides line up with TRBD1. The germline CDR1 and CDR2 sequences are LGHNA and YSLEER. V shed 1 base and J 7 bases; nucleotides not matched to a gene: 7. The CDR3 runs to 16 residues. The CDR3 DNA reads TGCGCCAGCAGCCAAGTGACAGGGTCTTGGAATTCACCCCTCCACTTT. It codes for CASSQVTGSWNSPLHF.

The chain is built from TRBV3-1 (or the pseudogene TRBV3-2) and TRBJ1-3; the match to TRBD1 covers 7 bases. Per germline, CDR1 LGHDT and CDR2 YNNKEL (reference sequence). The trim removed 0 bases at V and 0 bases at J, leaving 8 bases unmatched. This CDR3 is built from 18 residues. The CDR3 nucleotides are TGTGCCAGCAGCCAAGATTGGGGGGACAGCTTCTCTGGAAACACCATATATTTT. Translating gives CASSQDWGDSFSGNTIYF.

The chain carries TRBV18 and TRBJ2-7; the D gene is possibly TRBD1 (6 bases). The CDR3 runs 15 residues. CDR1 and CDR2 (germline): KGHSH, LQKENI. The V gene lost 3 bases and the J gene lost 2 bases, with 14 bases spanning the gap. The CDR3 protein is CASSPGRGGAYEQYF. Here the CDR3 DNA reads TGTGCCAGCTCACCTGGGCGAGGGGGTGCCTACGAGCAGTACTTC.

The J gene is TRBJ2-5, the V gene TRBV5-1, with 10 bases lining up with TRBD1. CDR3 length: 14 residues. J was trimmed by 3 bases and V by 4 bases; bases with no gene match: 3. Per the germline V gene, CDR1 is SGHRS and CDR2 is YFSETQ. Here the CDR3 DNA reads TGCGCCAGCAGCAAGACAGGGGGCGAAGAGACCCAGTACTTC. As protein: CASSKTGGEETQYF. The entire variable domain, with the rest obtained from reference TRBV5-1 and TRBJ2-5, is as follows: KAGVTQTPRYLIKTRGQQVTLSCSPISGHRSVSWYQQTPGQGLQFLFEYFSETQRNKGNFPGRFSGRQFSNSRSEMNVSTLELGDSALYLCASSKTGGEETQYFGPGTRLLVL.

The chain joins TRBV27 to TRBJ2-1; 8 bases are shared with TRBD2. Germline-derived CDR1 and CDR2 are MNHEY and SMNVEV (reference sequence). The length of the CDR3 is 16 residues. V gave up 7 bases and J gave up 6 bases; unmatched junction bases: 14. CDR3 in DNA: TGTGCCAGCACCCGGGAGCCCGCGGGAGGTATCAATGAGCAGTTCTTC. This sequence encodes CASTREPAGGINEQFF.

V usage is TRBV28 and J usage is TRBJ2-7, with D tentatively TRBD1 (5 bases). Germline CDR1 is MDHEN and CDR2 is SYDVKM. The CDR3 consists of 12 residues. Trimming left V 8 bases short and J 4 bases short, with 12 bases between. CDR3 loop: CASPLQGYEQYF. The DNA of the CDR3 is TGTGCCAGCCCCCTCCAGGGTTACGAGCAGTACTTC.

The CDR3 is CASSYPYRPGQGPANEQFF. The CDR3 DNA follows: TGTGCCAGCAGTTACCCCTACCGACCGGGGCAGGGGCCCGCCAATGAGCAGTTCTTC. The chain joins TRBV27 to TRBJ2-1, with D possibly TRBD1 on 6 matching bases. This CDR3 region has 19 residues. Germline V gives CDR1 MNHEY, CDR2 SMNVEV (reference sequence). Trimming removed 4 bases from V and 6 bases from J, with 28 bases in between.